Listed below are T cell receptor beta chains from one sample, sequenced in a study of T cell responses to AZD1222 COVID-19 vaccine. Repertoires were generated with immunoSEQ multiplex PCR, while TCRdb's copy carries only in-frame clones and drops some. The table has tens of thousands of clones, about 92% seen once. The source material was peripheral blood, sampled 28 days after the second AZD1222 dose. These receptors came from an adult who received the AZD1222 COVID-19 vaccine. Each CDR3 is given with its conserved first and last residue. The D gene is left open where the match is weak. Part of the rows lack a size; the others show once, few, many or a class for expanded clones.

TRBD2	TRBV29-1	TRBJ2-7	few	TGCAGCGTTGAAGGGACTAGCGGAAACTCCTACGAGCAGTACTTC	CSVEGTSGNSYEQYF
-	TRBV20-1	TRBJ1-4	-	TGCAGTGCTAGAGCGCGGGAAAAACTGTTTTTT	CSARAREKLFF
-	TRBV5-1	TRBJ1-6	-	TGCGCCAGCAGCTTGGGCGGGACACATAATTCACCCCTCCACTTT	CASSLGGTHNSPLHF
-	TRBV12-5	TRBJ1-5	-	TGTGCTAGTGGTTTAACACCGGGGGCCCCCAGTCAGCCCCAGCATTTT	CASGLTPGAPSQPQHF
-	TRBV12-3/TRBV12-4	TRBJ1-1	-	TGTGCCAGCAGTTTATTGGAGTCCACTGAAGCTTTCTTT	CASSLLESTEAFF
-	TRBV27	TRBJ1-5	once	TGTGCCAGCAGTTTATCTGGTAGCAATCAGCCCCAGCATTTT	CASSLSGSNQPQHF
-	TRBV19	TRBJ2-2	-	TGTGCCAGTAGTATGAGGGGGGGGCGCAGCACCGGGGAGCTGTTTTTT	CASSMRGGRSTGELFF
TRBD2	TRBV10-3	TRBJ2-1	-	TGTGCCATCAGTGCGAGCGGGAGGGGTGAGCAGTTCTTC	CAISASGRGEQFF
TRBD1	TRBV5-4	TRBJ1-2	few	TGTGCCAGCAGCCATCCGGGACAGGGAGATTATGGCTACACCTTC	CASSHPGQGDYGYTF
-	TRBV5-4	TRBJ1-2	-	TGTGCCAGCAGCCCCGGAGAGTCAGGCGTTGGCTACACCTTC	CASSPGESGVGYTF
TRBD2	TRBV13	TRBJ2-3	-	TGTGCCAGCAGCCCTCGGACTAGCGGGATCACAGATACGCAGTATTTT	CASSPRTSGITDTQYF
TRBD1	TRBV14	TRBJ1-1	-	TGTGCCAGCAGCCAAGCGAGGGGGCGAGGTACTGAAGCTTTCTTT	CASSQARGRGTEAFF
-	TRBV6-5	TRBJ2-5	-	TGTGCCAGCAGTTACGCAGGGGCGAATAAAGAGACCCAGTACTTC	CASSYAGANKETQYF
TRBD1	TRBV6-2/TRBV6-3	TRBJ1-1	-	TGTGCCAGCAGCCCACAGGGGGTGAACACTGAAGCTTTCTTT	CASSPQGVNTEAFF
TRBD2	TRBV7-2	TRBJ2-2	-	TGTGCCAGCAGCTTAGCACTAGCGGGGGGGCCCACCGGGGAGCTGTTTTTT	CASSLALAGGPTGELFF
-	TRBV12-5	TRBJ1-5	-	TGTGCTAGTGGTTTGGATAGTTGGGAAGGCAATCAGCCCCAGCATTTT	CASGLDSWEGNQPQHF
-	TRBV23-1	TRBJ1-5	few	TGCGCCTGTGGCGGGGGGAGTGGCAATCAGCCCCAGCATTTT	CACGGGSGNQPQHF
TRBD1	TRBV11-2	TRBJ2-7	once	TGTGCCAGCAGCTTAGATAGGGACAGGCGATCCTACGAGCAGTACTTC	CASSLDRDRRSYEQYF
-	TRBV3-1/TRBV3-2	TRBJ2-1	-	TGTGCCAGCAGCTCCGGGACATCGTTTTCCTACAATGAGCAGTTCTTC	CASSSGTSFSYNEQFF
-	TRBV7-2	TRBJ2-3	-	TGTGCCAGCAGGGAGACACGTACTAGCACAGATACGCAGTATTTT	CASRETRTSTDTQYF
-	TRBV24-1	TRBJ1-4	-	TGTGCCACCAATAGCACCCTTAATGAAAAACTGTTTTTT	CATNSTLNEKLFF
-	TRBV11-2	TRBJ2-3	-	TGTGCCAGCAGCCGATCAGGGGCAGATACGCAGTATTTT	CASSRSGADTQYF
-	TRBV6-4	TRBJ2-1	-	TGTGCCAGCAGTGGTGGGACCTACAATGAGCAGTTCTTC	CASSGGTYNEQFF
-	TRBV6-5	TRBJ1-3	-	TGTGCCAGCAGTTACTCGAGCCAAGACTCTGGAAACACCATATATTTT	CASSYSSQDSGNTIYF
TRBD1	TRBV20-1	TRBJ1-1	-	TGCAGTGCTAGTAATAGTGATTTCAGGGGGCGAGGGAAAGCTTTCTTT	CSASNSDFRGRGKAFF
-	TRBV4-2	TRBJ1-2	few	TGTGCCAGCAGCCAAGATCTGGCAAACTATGGCTACACCTTC	CASSQDLANYGYTF
TRBD1	TRBV11-2	TRBJ1-1	-	TGTGCCAGCAGCCCGAGGATGGGTACCGGGACAGCAGACGAAGCTTTCTTT	CASSPRMGTGTADEAFF
-	TRBV2	TRBJ1-1	-	TGTGCCAGCAGTGAAGAGACTGAAGCTTTCTTT	CASSEETEAFF
TRBD2	TRBV5-4	TRBJ2-7	-	TGTGCCAGCAGCGGCACTAGCGGGGGGTCCTACGAGCAGTACTTC	CASSGTSGGSYEQYF
-	TRBV6-1	TRBJ1-5	-	TGTGCCAGCAGTGAATGGCAGGGGACGGGTCAGCCCCAGCATTTT	CASSEWQGTGQPQHF
-	TRBV19	TRBJ1-1	-	TGTGCCAGTAGTACAGGGGTACACACTGAAGCTTTCTTT	CASSTGVHTEAFF
-	TRBV9	TRBJ2-5	-	TGTGCCAGCAGCGTAGACATTATAGGCGAGACCCAGTACTTC	CASSVDIIGETQYF
TRBD1	TRBV9	TRBJ2-5	-	TGTGCCAGCAGCGTAGCCCTTACAGGGGTGGAGACCCAGTACTTC	CASSVALTGVETQYF
-	TRBV5-5	TRBJ1-1	-	TGTGCCAGCAGCTTGGTCCCGGGAGGGGTGTTAAATGAAGCTTTCTTT	CASSLVPGGVLNEAFF
-	TRBV9	TRBJ1-3	-	TGTGCCAGCAGCGCCTCGCCCTCTGGAAACACCATATATTTT	CASSASPSGNTIYF
-	TRBV7-9	TRBJ2-5	few	TGTGCCAGCAGCTTAAAGGAAGGGAGGCAGCACCTAACTAAAGAGACCCAGTACTTC	CASSLKEGRQHLTKETQYF
-	TRBV18	TRBJ1-4	once	TGTGCCAGCTCACCACTTGCACCAACAACTAATGAAAAACTGTTTTTT	CASSPLAPTTNEKLFF
-	TRBV19	TRBJ2-4	-	TGTGCCAGTAGTGTGACGGCTACCAAAAACATTCAGTACTTC	CASSVTATKNIQYF
-	TRBV6-4	TRBJ1-1	few	TGTGCCAGCAGTGTCAACAGAAACACTGAAGCTTTCTTT	CASSVNRNTEAFF
TRBD1	TRBV5-1	TRBJ1-3	-	TGCGCCAGCAGCCCCGGGACAGCTCTTGGAAACACCATATATTTT	CASSPGTALGNTIYF
-	TRBV28	TRBJ1-2	-	TGTGCCAGCAGTCCCCAGGATGGCTACACCTTC	CASSPQDGYTF
TRBD1	TRBV7-2	TRBJ2-1	-	TGTGCCAGCAGCCCCGGGACAGGACTACACTCTGGGCTCTTC	CASSPGTGLHSGLF
TRBD1	TRBV6-2/TRBV6-3	TRBJ1-5	-	TGTGCCAGCAGTTCAGGACAGGGCGCCAATCAGCCCCAGCATTTT	CASSSGQGANQPQHF
-	TRBV5-1	TRBJ2-3	-	TGCGCCAGCAGGGAAACAGGGTCTAGCACAGATACGCAGTATTTT	CASRETGSSTDTQYF